These T cell receptor beta chains were read from a single sample in a study of CD8 T cells in Susac syndrome. TCRdb passed the immunoSEQ multiplex PCR reads through MiXCR, listing each CDR3 protein once. The table records 150,000 to 200,000 distinct CDR3 sequences, roughly 95% of them present only once. Sequenced input: CD4+ T cells from PBMCs. The receptors originated from a human donor with multiple sclerosis. Both conserved end residues are part of each CDR3. The D gene is left open where the match is weak. Expanded clones are given a class, and other clones once, few, many or no size at all.

J gene: TRBJ2-5; clone size: few; V gene: TRBV30; D gene: -; CDR3 DNA: TGTGCCTGGAGTGGCTGGGGAGGAGTGCGAGAGACCCAGTACTTC; CDR3 protein: CAWSGWGGVRETQYF
J gene: TRBJ2-5; clone size: -; V gene: TRBV7-9; D gene: TRBD1; CDR3 DNA: TGTGCCAGCAGCGGCTTCAGGGGGCGAGGGACCCAGTACTTC; CDR3 protein: CASSGFRGRGTQYF
J gene: TRBJ2-2; clone size: -; V gene: TRBV5-1; D gene: -; CDR3 DNA: TGCGCCAGCACCTGGAAGACCCGAGGGACCGGGGAGCTGTTTTTT; CDR3 protein: CASTWKTRGTGELFF
J gene: TRBJ2-7; clone size: -; V gene: TRBV6-5; D gene: -; CDR3 DNA: TGTGCCAGCAGCCCCGAGTCGAGCTCCTACGAGCAGTACTTC; CDR3 protein: CASSPESSSYEQYF
J gene: TRBJ2-7; clone size: -; V gene: TRBV5-1; D gene: -; CDR3 DNA: TGCGCCAGCAGCAGAGACACTTACTCCTACGAGCAGTACTTC; CDR3 protein: CASSRDTYSYEQYF
J gene: TRBJ2-1; clone size: once; V gene: TRBV20-1; D gene: -; CDR3 DNA: TGCAGTGCTAAGACAGGAATTTACAATGAGCAGTTCTTC; CDR3 protein: CSAKTGIYNEQFF
J gene: TRBJ1-4; clone size: -; V gene: TRBV5-4; D gene: TRBD1; CDR3 DNA: TGTGCCAGCAGCTTGCCAGGGGGTTCAACTAATGAAAAACTGTTTTTT; CDR3 protein: CASSLPGGSTNEKLFF
J gene: TRBJ1-4; clone size: once; V gene: TRBV7-9; D gene: -; CDR3 DNA: TGTGCCAGCAGCTTAGCGGGGACACATGAAAAACTGTTTTTT; CDR3 protein: CASSLAGTHEKLFF
J gene: TRBJ2-5; clone size: -; V gene: TRBV9; D gene: TRBD2; CDR3 DNA: TGTGCCAGCAGCGTAGCCCCGCTACTAGCGGGGGTCTCGGAGGAGACCCAGTACTTC; CDR3 protein: CASSVAPLLAGVSEETQYF
J gene: TRBJ2-1; clone size: -; V gene: TRBV29-1; D gene: -; CDR3 DNA: TGCAGCGTTGTGGGACCTGAGCAGTTCTTC; CDR3 protein: CSVVGPEQFF
J gene: TRBJ2-1; clone size: -; V gene: TRBV18; D gene: TRBD2; CDR3 DNA: TGTGCCAGCTCATCTTCCGGGACTAGCGCGTACAATGAGCAGTTCTTC; CDR3 protein: CASSSSGTSAYNEQFF
J gene: TRBJ2-7; clone size: -; V gene: TRBV15; D gene: -; CDR3 DNA: TGTGCCACCAGCAGAGGTTGGGGACGGTCCTCCTACGAGCAGTACTTC; CDR3 protein: CATSRGWGRSSYEQYF
J gene: TRBJ2-1; clone size: -; V gene: TRBV9; D gene: TRBD2; CDR3 DNA: TGTGCCAGCAGCGTAGCGGGGGGGCCAGAGAATGAGCAGTTCTTC; CDR3 protein: CASSVAGGPENEQFF
J gene: TRBJ1-1; clone size: -; V gene: TRBV3-1; D gene: TRBD1; CDR3 DNA: TGTGCCAGCAGCCAAGCTATTGGACAGGGCCCATTAACGAACACTGAAGCTTTCTTT; CDR3 protein: CASSQAIGQGPLTNTEAFF
J gene: TRBJ2-1; clone size: -; V gene: TRBV7-2; D gene: -; CDR3 DNA: TGTGCCAGCAGCTCCCTAGCATACTCCTACAATGAGCAGTTCTTC; CDR3 protein: CASSSLAYSYNEQFF
J gene: TRBJ1-1; clone size: -; V gene: TRBV12-3/TRBV12-4; D gene: -; CDR3 DNA: TGTGCCAGCACCCTAAGGACAGCGAACACTGAAGCTTTCTTT; CDR3 protein: CASTLRTANTEAFF
J gene: TRBJ2-1; clone size: -; V gene: TRBV7-9; D gene: -; CDR3 DNA: TGTGCCAGCAGCCCCCTCGCATACAATGAGCAGTTCTTC; CDR3 protein: CASSPLAYNEQFF
J gene: TRBJ2-7; clone size: -; V gene: TRBV16; D gene: -; CDR3 DNA: TGTGCCAGCAGCCAACGGACAGTTTCCTACGAGCAGTACTTC; CDR3 protein: CASSQRTVSYEQYF
J gene: TRBJ2-7; clone size: -; V gene: TRBV19; D gene: -; CDR3 DNA: TGTGCCAGTAGTATGAGTATCGGCCTCATTTCCTCCTACGAGCAGTACTTC; CDR3 protein: CASSMSIGLISSYEQYF
J gene: TRBJ1-2; clone size: -; V gene: TRBV20-1; D gene: -; CDR3 DNA: TGCAGTGCTAGTGATGGGGTAATCAACTATGGCTACACCTTC; CDR3 protein: CSASDGVINYGYTF
J gene: TRBJ2-1; clone size: -; V gene: TRBV30; D gene: -; CDR3 DNA: TGTGCCTGGAGTGTCGGCGTCCCTGGGGGTCAGTTCTTC; CDR3 protein: CAWSVGVPGGQFF
J gene: TRBJ1-1; clone size: -; V gene: TRBV9; D gene: -; CDR3 DNA: TGTGCCAGCAGCGTAGTTTTGGGCCCAACTGAAGCTTTCTTT; CDR3 protein: CASSVVLGPTEAFF